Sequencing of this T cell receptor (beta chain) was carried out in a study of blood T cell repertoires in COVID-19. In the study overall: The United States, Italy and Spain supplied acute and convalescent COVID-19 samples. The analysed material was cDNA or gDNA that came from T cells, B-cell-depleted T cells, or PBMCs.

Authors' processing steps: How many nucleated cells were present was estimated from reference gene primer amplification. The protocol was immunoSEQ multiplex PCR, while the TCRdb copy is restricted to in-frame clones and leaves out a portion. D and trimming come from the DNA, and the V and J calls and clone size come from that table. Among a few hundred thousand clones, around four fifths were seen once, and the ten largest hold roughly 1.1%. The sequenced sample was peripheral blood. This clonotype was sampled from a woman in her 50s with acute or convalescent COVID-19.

The CDR3 bases are TGTGCCAGCAGTCGACAGGGATCACCCTACAATGAGCAGTTCTTC. This encodes CASSRQGSPYNEQFF. V gene TRBV7-3 combines with J gene TRBJ2-1; 7 bases align to TRBD1. Unmatched junction bases numbered 7, after V lost 6 bases and J lost 2 bases. The CDR3 runs to 15 residues. Germline V CDR1 and CDR2: SGHTA, FQGTGA. Looking up the rest from reference TRBV7-3 and TRBJ2-1 gives the full variable domain: GAGVSQTPSNKVTEKGKYVELRCDPISGHTALYWYRQSLGQGPEFLIYFQGTGAADDSGLPNDRFFAVRPEGSVSTLKIQRTERGDSAVYLCASSRQGSPYNEQFFGPGTRLTVL.